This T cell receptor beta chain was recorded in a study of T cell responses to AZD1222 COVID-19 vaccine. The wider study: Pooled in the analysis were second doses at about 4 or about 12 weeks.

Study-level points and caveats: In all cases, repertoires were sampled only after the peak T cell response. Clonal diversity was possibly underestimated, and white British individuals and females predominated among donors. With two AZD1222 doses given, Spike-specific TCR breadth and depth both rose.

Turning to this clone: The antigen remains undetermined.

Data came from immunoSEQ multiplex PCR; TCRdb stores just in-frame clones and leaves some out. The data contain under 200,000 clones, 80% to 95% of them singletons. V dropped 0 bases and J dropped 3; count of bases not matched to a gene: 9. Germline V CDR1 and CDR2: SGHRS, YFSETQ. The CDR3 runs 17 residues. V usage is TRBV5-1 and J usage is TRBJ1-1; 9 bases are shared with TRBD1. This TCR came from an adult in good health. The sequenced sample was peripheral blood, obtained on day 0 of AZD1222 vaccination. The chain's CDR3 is CASSLEPGQGDDTEAFF. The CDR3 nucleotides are TGCGCCAGCAGCTTGGAGCCGGGACAGGGAGACGACACTGAAGCTTTCTTT.